The clone carrying this T cell receptor (beta chain) was seen many times. This sample is part of a study of patients and donors after allogeneic stem cell transplantation. In TCRdb, the RT-PCR reads were re-called with MiXCR into one record per CDR3 protein. The sample records tens of thousands of distinct CDR3 sequences, roughly a third being singletons. The V gene's germline CDR1 is SGHTA and CDR2 FQGTGA. V was trimmed by 5 bases and J by 2 bases, leaving 12 bases between them. This CDR3 is 14 amino acids long. The material sequenced was blood, either unsorted or a sorted T cell fraction (not recorded which). The receptor's source is a human donor who was either an allogeneic HSCT recipient or a stem cell or donor lymphocyte infusion donor (not recorded which). It is not recorded whose cells these are; they may come from a transplant donor. The chain couples TRBV7-3 to TRBJ1-1; perhaps TRBD1 as D (6 bases). The CDR3 sequence: CASSLETGNTEAFF. The CDR3 coding sequence is TGTGCCAGCAGCCTAGAGACAGGTAACACTGAAGCTTTCTTT.